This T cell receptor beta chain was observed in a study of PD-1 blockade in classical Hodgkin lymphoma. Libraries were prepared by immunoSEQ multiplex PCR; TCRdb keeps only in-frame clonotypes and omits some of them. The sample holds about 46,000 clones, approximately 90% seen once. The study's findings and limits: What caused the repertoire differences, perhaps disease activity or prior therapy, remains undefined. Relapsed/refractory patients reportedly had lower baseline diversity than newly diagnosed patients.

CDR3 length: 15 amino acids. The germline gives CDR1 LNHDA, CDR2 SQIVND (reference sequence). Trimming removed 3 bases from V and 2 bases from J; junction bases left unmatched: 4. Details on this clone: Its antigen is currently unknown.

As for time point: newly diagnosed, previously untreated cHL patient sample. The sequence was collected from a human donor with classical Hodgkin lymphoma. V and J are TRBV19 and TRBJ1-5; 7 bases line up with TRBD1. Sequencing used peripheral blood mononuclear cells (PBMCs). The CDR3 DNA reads TGTGCCAGTAGTATCCGACAGGGTCGCAATCAGCCCCAGCATTTT. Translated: CASSIRQGRNQPQHF.